Listed below are T cell receptor beta chains from one sample, sequenced in a study of cytomegalovirus exposure and HLA in healthy donors. Sequenced by immunoSEQ multiplex PCR; TCRdb stores in-frame clones only, minus some. The sample contains approximately 200,000 clones, less than 80% of which appear only once. Material for sequencing was PBMCs. These receptor sequences come from a girl aged 2 to 10 in good health and CMV-seronegative. Each CDR3 is given with its conserved first and last residue. A D gene is named only where the DNA matches it firmly. Only some rows state a clone size, as once, few, many or a class for expanded clones.

D gene	clone size	V gene	J gene	CDR3 DNA	CDR3 protein
.	once	TRBV2	TRBJ1-1	TGTGCCAGCATGTATATAGGGGACACTGAAGCTTTCTTT	CASMYIGDTEAFF
.	few	TRBV2	TRBJ1-6	TGTGCCAGCAGTGAAGCGGGGGCGAGAAATAATTCACCCCTCCACTTT	CASSEAGARNNSPLHF
TRBD1	.	TRBV2	TRBJ2-2	TGTGCCAGCAGGGGGACAGGGGGCAAGTACACCGGGGAGCTGTTTTTT	CASRGTGGKYTGELFF
TRBD1	.	TRBV29-1	TRBJ1-1	TGCAGCGCCGGGACAGCGAACACTGAAGCTTTCTTT	CSAGTANTEAFF
.	.	TRBV7-8	TRBJ2-5	TGTGCCAGCATCTACGGGTCCTCTGGGTTGAGCCGATTCCAAGAGACCCAGTACTTC	CASIYGSSGLSRFQETQYF
TRBD1	.	TRBV6-5	TRBJ2-3	TGTGCCAGCAGTGTCACAGGGGGCGGTGATACGCAGTATTTT	CASSVTGGGDTQYF
.	once	TRBV5-6	TRBJ2-1	TGTGCCAGCAGCTTGGATTCGGGGAATGAGCAGTTCTTC	CASSLDSGNEQFF
TRBD1	.	TRBV18	TRBJ2-1	TGTGCCAGCTCACGACGACAGGGGGCGCCCCTGTTCTTC	CASSRRQGAPLFF
TRBD1	.	TRBV7-6	TRBJ2-1	TGTGCCAGCAGCCGGGACAGGGGGGCCGACAATGAGCAGTTCTTC	CASSRDRGADNEQFF
TRBD1	.	TRBV5-6	TRBJ1-1	TGTGCCAGCAGAATCTATAGACAGGGGATCGGTGGGGCGAACACTGAAGCTTTCTTT	CASRIYRQGIGGANTEAFF
.	.	TRBV7-2	TRBJ2-1	TGTGCCAGCAGCTTACGCGGTAGCTCCAATGAGCAGTTCTTC	CASSLRGSSNEQFF
.	once	TRBV18	TRBJ1-3	TGTGCCAGCTCACCAGACCGACAGGTTGGGGGCACCATATATTTT	CASSPDRQVGGTIYF
TRBD2	.	TRBV9	TRBJ2-1	TGTGCCAGCAACGTAGCGGGGTCACACTCCTACAATGAGCAGTTCTTC	CASNVAGSHSYNEQFF
.	.	TRBV18	TRBJ1-2	TGTGCCAGCTCACCTAGTACGGGGGAGTATGGCTACACCTTC	CASSPSTGEYGYTF
TRBD1	.	TRBV7-2	TRBJ1-1	TGTGCCAGCAGCTTAGCCGGGACAGCGAACACTGAAGCTTTCTTT	CASSLAGTANTEAFF
TRBD2	.	TRBV30	TRBJ2-1	TGTGCTCTACGGGGACTAGCGGGAGGTGAGCAGTTCTTC	CALRGLAGGEQFF
.	.	TRBV7-9	TRBJ1-1	TGTGCCAGCAGCTCATACGGTGAAGCTTTCTTT	CASSSYGEAFF
.	.	TRBV5-4	TRBJ2-5	TGTGCCAGCAGCCCCACCCCGGGCGGGGAGACCCAGTACTTC	CASSPTPGGETQYF
.	.	TRBV6-5	TRBJ2-5	TGTGCCAGCAGTTATGATCCGGGAAAGACCCAGTACTTC	CASSYDPGKTQYF
.	once	TRBV7-8	TRBJ2-7	TGTGCCAGCAGCTCCGTGGGCAGGTTCTACGAGCAGTACTTC	CASSSVGRFYEQYF
TRBD2	.	TRBV11-2	TRBJ2-7	TGTGCCAGCAGCTTAGGCCTAGCGGCCTACGAGCAGTACTTC	CASSLGLAAYEQYF
TRBD2	once	TRBV4-1	TRBJ2-1	TGCGCCAGCAGCCAAACTAGCGGGGGCGCCTCCTACAATGAGCAGTTCTTC	CASSQTSGGASYNEQFF
.	.	TRBV6-1	TRBJ1-1	TGTGCCAGCAGTGAAGCGCAGGGGTGGGGACAAGCTTTCTTT	CASSEAQGWGQAFF
TRBD1	.	TRBV6-5	TRBJ1-5	TGTGCCAGCAGGTCCGTCCAGGGGGAGTATCAGCCCCAGCATTTT	CASRSVQGEYQPQHF